This paragraph reports one T cell receptor (beta chain). Its matching antigen is unknown. Sequencing was performed with immunoSEQ multiplex PCR; in TCRdb, only in-frame clones are kept and a portion is missing. Of roughly 200,000 clones in the sample, about 92% were seen once. This CDR3 has 12 residues. The germline V gene has CDR1 SNHLY and CDR2 FYNNEI. The germline V and J ends were trimmed by 8 bases and 6 bases, with 14 bases remaining between them. This specimen belongs to a study of T cell responses to AZD1222 COVID-19 vaccine. Study findings and constraints: Vaccine-associated CD4 TCRs spanned spike, dominant at 160-218 and 743-854.

The chain employs TRBV2 and TRBJ2-7, with D perhaps given as TRBD1 or TRBD2 (6 bases each). The TCR was taken from an adult in good health. This specimen was peripheral blood, taken on day 0 of AZD1222 vaccination. In DNA, the CDR3 is TGTGCCAGCGGGTCGGGGGCGCCCGAGCAGTACTTC. Its translation is CASGSGAPEQYF.